Listed here are 22 T cell receptor beta chains from one sample, sequenced in a study of control samples from healthy donors and cancer patients. Clones were read by immunoSEQ multiplex PCR, and TCRdb kept only the in-frame ones, dropping some. Of 46,000 or so clones listed, approximately 93% were seen once; the top ten hold 20% to 25%. The specimen was PBMCs. The receptors were sampled from a woman in her 50s with head and neck cancer.

This clone was seen once. V and J are TRBV24-1 and TRBJ1-2, with 8 bases aligning to TRBD1. The CDR3 loop spans 15 amino acids. Germline V gives CDR1 KGHDR, CDR2 SFDVKD. V was pared by 4 bases and J by 8 bases, with 11 bases of the junction left unmatched. In nucleotides, the CDR3 is TGTGCCACCAGTGAAGCAGGGGGCGCAATGGAGGGCTACACCTTC. Its translation is CATSEAGGAMEGYTF.

The J gene is TRBJ2-1, the V gene TRBV6-2 or TRBV6-3, with 8 bases lining up with TRBD1. V lost 4 bases and J lost 5; bases outside the gene matches: 7. The CDR3 is 15 residues long. Germline CDR1 and CDR2: MNHEY and SVGEGT. For the CDR3, the DNA is TGTGCCAGCAGTTCCCGGACAGGGCGGGACAATGAGCAGTTCTTC. Its translation is CASSSRTGRDNEQFF.

The chain combines TRBV27 with TRBJ2-5, with 8 bases lining up with TRBD2. The CDR3 has 15 amino acids. CDR1 is MNHEY and CDR2 is SMNVEV in the germline V gene (reference sequence). V lost 11 bases and J lost 1; bases outside the gene matches: 12. The CDR3 sequence: CAVRSLAEPQETQYF. CDR3 coding DNA: TGTGCCGTTCGTTCACTAGCGGAACCCCAAGAGACCCAGTACTTC.

This sequence joins TRBV27 and TRBJ2-1; D ambiguous. Germline-derived CDR1 and CDR2 are MNHEY and SMNVEV (reference sequence). The CDR3 contains 13 residues. The V and J ends lost 0 bases and 7 bases respectively, with 7 bases between them. The CDR3 region is CASSLSARNEQFF. As DNA, the CDR3 is TGTGCCAGCAGTTTATCCGCTAGGAATGAGCAGTTCTTC.

The chain carries TRBV3-1 (or the pseudogene TRBV3-2) and TRBJ1-4, with a tentative D call TRBD1 (6 bases). V lost 0 bases and J lost 4, with 12 bases in between. The CDR3 contains 16 residues. Looked up from germline, CDR1 is LGHDT and CDR2 is YNNKEL (reference sequence). CDR3 DNA: TGTGCCAGCAGCCAAGAACAAGGGGGTGTTAATGAAAAACTGTTTTTT. Protein: CASSQEQGGVNEKLFF.

The J gene is TRBJ2-3, the V gene TRBV5-1; D not certain. CDR3 size: 15 residues. CDR1 SGHRS and CDR2 YFSETQ come from the germline V gene. V lost 2 bases to trimming and J lost 5 bases, with 15 bases between them. CDR3 region: CASSFLGPLQDTQYF. In DNA form, the CDR3 reads TGCGCCAGCAGCTTCCTTGGGCCCCTGCAAGATACGCAGTATTTT.

The V gene is TRBV5-6, the J gene TRBJ2-3; possibly TRBD1 for D (7 bases). The V gene lost 5 bases and the J gene lost 3 bases, with 16 bases spanning the gap. The germline V gene encodes CDR1 SGHDT and CDR2 YYEEEE. The length of the CDR3 is 15 residues. CDR3 in DNA: TGTGCCAGCAGGTATTGGAGGGGGCGTACAGATACGCAGTATTTT. Its protein product is CASRYWRGRTDTQYF. The full variable domain, rest sourced from reference TRBV5-6 and TRBJ2-3, is DAGVTQSPTHLIKTRGQQVTLRCSPKSGHDTVSWYQQALGQGPQFIFQYYEEEERQRGNFPDRFSGHQFPNYSSELNVNALLLGDSALYLCASRYWRGRTDTQYFGPGTRLTVL.

This chain joins TRBV27 and TRBJ2-2, with 7 bases aligning to TRBD1. The CDR3 spans 15 residues. CDR1 and CDR2 (germline): MNHEY, SMNVEV (reference sequence). The V and J ends lost 5 bases and 2 bases, in that order; junction bases with no gene match: 5. The CDR3 sequence: CASSLQGLNTGELFF. CDR3 bases: TGTGCCAGCAGTCTACAGGGGCTAAACACCGGGGAGCTGTTTTTT.

The rearrangement joins TRBV7-2 to TRBJ1-2, with TRBD1 matching over 7 bases. Germline trimming cut 2 bases from V and 6 bases from J; bases unmatched to any gene: 12. The CDR3 contains 16 residues. Germline CDR1 and CDR2: SGHTA and FQGNSA. In nucleotides, the CDR3 is TGTGCCAGCAGCTTATGGGCGACAGGGAGTATGGATGGCTACACCTTC. Residues: CASSLWATGSMDGYTF.

This chain links TRBV14 with TRBJ1-1; D is unclear. Germline loops: CDR1 SGHDN, CDR2 FVKESK. The V end was cut by 0 bases, the J end by 0 bases, with 8 bases between. CDR3 length: 15 amino acids. The CDR3 reads CASSQENTLNTEAFF. CDR3 bases: TGTGCCAGCAGCCAAGAGAACACCCTGAACACTGAAGCTTTCTTT.

The rearrangement uses TRBV2 and TRBJ2-3; TRBD1 agrees at 7 bases. In germline, CDR1 is SNHLY, CDR2 FYNNEI. This CDR3 comprises 13 residues. The trim removed 3 bases at V and 4 bases at J, leaving 1 base unmatched. The CDR3 protein is CASSDQGADTQYF. CDR3 bases: TGTGCCAGCAGTGACCAGGGGGCAGATACGCAGTATTTT.

The chain combines TRBV5-1 with TRBJ1-6; perhaps TRBD1 as D (6 bases). V lost 0 bases and J 8 bases, leaving 9 bases between the germline ends. Germline lookup yields CDR1 SGHRS and CDR2 YFSETQ. This CDR3 comprises 14 residues. The CDR3 DNA sequence: TGCGCCAGCAGCTTGGAAGGGGGGTATTCACCCCTCCACTTT. As protein: CASSLEGGYSPLHF.

The chain has TRBV30 and TRBJ1-1; 9 nucleotides line up with TRBD1. The CDR3 runs 14 residues. V was pared by 1 base and J by 3 bases, with 3 bases of the junction left unmatched. Germline-derived CDR1 and CDR2 are GTSNPN and SVGIG (reference sequence). As DNA, the CDR3 is TGTGCCTGGAGTGGGGGACAGGGAGACACTGAAGCTTTCTTT. Protein sequence: CAWSGGQGDTEAFF.

The chain recombines TRBV4-1 with TRBJ2-7; 10 positions match TRBD2. This CDR3 is built from 16 residues. V lost 4 bases to trimming and J lost 5 bases; unmatched junction nucleotides: 11. Germline V gene sequence: CDR1 MGHRA, CDR2 YSYEKL. CDR3 nucleotide sequence: TGCGCCAGCAGCCCTACCCTGCCTAGCGGGAGCGACGAGCAGTACTTC. Translation: CASSPTLPSGSDEQYF.

This chain connects TRBV30 to TRBJ2-7, with 8 nucleotides matching TRBD1. Germline V gene lookup returns CDR1 GTSNPN and CDR2 SVGIG (reference sequence). Germline trimming cut 3 bases from V and 6 bases from J; bases unmatched to any gene: 7. The CDR3 runs to 13 residues. The CDR3 spells CAWSLGQGGEQYF. The CDR3 DNA reads as TGTGCCTGGAGCCTCGGACAGGGAGGCGAGCAGTACTTC.

The chain joins TRBV11-2 to TRBJ1-2; possible D gene TRBD1, 6 bases. CDR1 is SGHAT and CDR2 is FQNNGV in the germline V gene. The V end was cut by 5 bases, the J end by 6 bases, with 13 bases between. The CDR3 covers 13 residues. CDR3 sequence: CASSAQGSDGYTF. CDR3 coding DNA: TGTGCCAGCAGCGCACAGGGTAGCGATGGCTACACCTTC.

This clone was counted a single time. The rearrangement joins TRBV4-1 to TRBJ2-1; the D gene is possibly TRBD2 (5 bases). Germline V CDR1 and CDR2: MGHRA, YSYEKL. The length of the CDR3 is 16 residues. Trimming removed 1 base from V and 4 bases from J, with 14 bases in between. The CDR3 reads CASSQVEDSRYNEQFF. CDR3 DNA sequence: TGCGCCAGCAGCCAAGTGGAGGACTCACGGTACAATGAGCAGTTCTTC.

This sequence joins TRBV9 and TRBJ1-3; weak D call: TRBD1 (6 bases). Trimming removed 2 bases from V and 6 bases from J, with 15 bases in between. The CDR3 contains 15 residues. CDR1 and CDR2 (germline): SGDLS, YYNGEE. The CDR3 is CASSVQGFRENTIYF. The CDR3 DNA reads as TGTGCCAGCAGCGTCCAGGGGTTTAGGGAAAACACCATATATTTT.

This clone is labeled as medium-sized. This chain uses TRBV6-5 with TRBJ2-7, with D uncertain. The CDR3 runs 15 residues. Trimming took off 0 bases at V and 2 bases at J, with 11 bases between the two ends. CDR1 and CDR2 (germline): MNHEY, SVGAGI. As DNA, the CDR3 is TGTGCCAGCAGTTACTCGATGACGGCGCCCTACGAGCAGTACTTC. Amino acids: CASSYSMTAPYEQYF.

This sequence joins TRBV2 and TRBJ2-5; D is ambiguous. V was cut by 3 bases and J by 7 bases, with 3 bases left in between. This CDR3 has 10 amino acids. Germline CDR1 reads SNHLY; CDR2 reads FYNNEI. The CDR3 DNA sequence: TGTGCCAGCAGTGACTTGACCCAGTACTTC. This encodes CASSDLTQYF.

The chain couples TRBV6-5 to TRBJ2-1; TRBD2 matches at 8 bases. Per germline, CDR1 MNHEY and CDR2 SVGAGI. The V segment lost 0 bases and the J segment 7 bases; nucleotides outside the gene matches: 8. The length of the CDR3 is 16 residues. CDR3: CASSYSVGSGGNEQFF. In DNA, the CDR3 is TGTGCCAGCAGTTACTCGGTGGGGAGCGGGGGTAATGAGCAGTTCTTC.

The rearrangement links TRBV2 to TRBJ1-5; TRBD1 is a possible D gene (6 bases). V lost 7 bases and J 7 bases, leaving 17 bases between the germline ends. From germline, CDR1 is SNHLY and CDR2 FYNNEI. CDR3 length: 14 residues. The CDR3 coding sequence is TGTGCCAGCACTTACCAGGGGTCAGGGCAGCCCCAGCATTTT. It yields the protein CASTYQGSGQPQHF.